The TCR beta chain described here comes from a study of blood T cell repertoires in COVID-19. Study background: Sources were T cells, B-cell-depleted T cells, or PBMCs; the material itself was cDNA or gDNA.

Sequencing was performed with immunoSEQ multiplex PCR; in TCRdb, only in-frame clones are kept and a portion is missing. The sample carries around 140,000 clones, over 70% recorded once. Living in under 30 US areas, the participants were between about 18 and 95 years of age. Participant reports of clinical history set cohort assignment. V lost 3 bases to trimming and J lost 0 bases, with 5 bases between them. The V gene's germline CDR1 is KGHSH and CDR2 LQKENI. The CDR3 has 14 residues. The rearrangement uses TRBV18 and TRBJ1-4; D not resolved. The sample consisted of PBMCs or T cells enriched from blood (not recorded which). The source of this sequence is a man aged 60 to 69 who had recovered from COVID-19. As DNA, the CDR3 is TGTGCCAGCTCACCCTTTGCAACTAATGAAAAACTGTTTTTT. It specifies CASSPFATNEKLFF.